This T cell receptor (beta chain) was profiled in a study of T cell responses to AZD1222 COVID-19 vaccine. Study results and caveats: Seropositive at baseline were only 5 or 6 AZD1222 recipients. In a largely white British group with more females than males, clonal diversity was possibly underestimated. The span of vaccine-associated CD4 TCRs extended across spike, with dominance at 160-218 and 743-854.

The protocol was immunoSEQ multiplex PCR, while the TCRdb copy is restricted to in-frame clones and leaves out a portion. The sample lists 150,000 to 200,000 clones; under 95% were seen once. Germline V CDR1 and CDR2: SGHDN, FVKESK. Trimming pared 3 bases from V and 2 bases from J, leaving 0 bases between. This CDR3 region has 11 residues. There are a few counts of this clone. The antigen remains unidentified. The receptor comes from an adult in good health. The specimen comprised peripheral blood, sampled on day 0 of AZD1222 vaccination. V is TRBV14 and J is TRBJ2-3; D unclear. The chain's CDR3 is CASSHTDTQYF. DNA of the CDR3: TGTGCCAGCAGCCACACAGATACGCAGTATTTT.